These T cell receptor beta chains were read from a single sample in a study of CD8 T cells in Susac syndrome. One entry per CDR3 protein results from TCRdb running MiXCR on the immunoSEQ multiplex PCR reads. This sample has 150,000 to 200,000 distinct CDR3 sequences, with approximately 93% found just once. The sequenced material came from CD4+ T cells from PBMCs. These receptors were collected from a human donor with multiple sclerosis. Both conserved end residues are part of each CDR3. A D gene is named only where the DNA matches it firmly. Clone size, where shown, is once, few, many, or a class for clones that have expanded.

clone size	D gene	J gene	V gene	CDR3 DNA	CDR3 protein
few	.	TRBJ2-7	TRBV6-6	TGTGCCAGCAGTACAGGGCACGAGCAGTACTTC	CASSTGHEQYF
.	.	TRBJ2-1	TRBV3-1	TGTGCCAGCAGCCAAGATACATTCTCCTACAATGAGCAGTTCTTC	CASSQDTFSYNEQFF
.	.	TRBJ1-1	TRBV7-8	TGTGCCAGCAGCCCATCCACGGGCCTTGCTTCGGTTTTCTTT	CASSPSTGLASVFF
.	.	TRBJ1-1	TRBV7-2	TGTGCCAGCAGCCCCCAGAGTGCCCACACTGAAGCTTTCTTT	CASSPQSAHTEAFF
once	.	TRBJ2-6	TRBV12-3/TRBV12-4	TGTGCCAGCAGTTTACCGGGTGGCTCTGGGGCCAACGTCCTGACTTTC	CASSLPGGSGANVLTF
.	TRBD1	TRBJ1-1	TRBV11-2	TGTGCCAGCAGCTGGGGACAGGGGAACACTGAAGCTTTCTTT	CASSWGQGNTEAFF
.	.	TRBJ2-3	TRBV9	TGTGCCAGCAGCGCGGCTTCCCACACAGATACGCAGTATTTT	CASSAASHTDTQYF
.	.	TRBJ2-2	TRBV24-1	TGTGCCACCAGTGATTCACCAGGGGTGGCCGGGGAGCTGTTTTTT	CATSDSPGVAGELFF
.	TRBD2	TRBJ2-1	TRBV5-4	TGTGCCAGCAGCTTGCTACTAGCGGACTACAATGAGCAGTTCTTC	CASSLLLADYNEQFF
.	.	TRBJ2-7	TRBV5-1	TGCGCCAGCAACACGGACACCTCCTACGAGCAGTACTTC	CASNTDTSYEQYF
.	.	TRBJ2-7	TRBV7-9	TGTGCCAGCAGCTTAAGGCAGGGGGGCAACGAGCAGTACTTC	CASSLRQGGNEQYF
.	TRBD2	TRBJ2-7	TRBV29-1	TGCAGCGTTTCCGTCGCGGGAGGCGCCTACGAGCAGTACTTC	CSVSVAGGAYEQYF
.	TRBD1	TRBJ1-4	TRBV6-4	TGTGCCAGCAGTGTGGACAGGTCATTCCAAACTAATGAAAAACTGTTTTTT	CASSVDRSFQTNEKLFF
.	.	TRBJ2-5	TRBV9	TGTGCCAGCAGCGTAGTTGGGGAGTACCAAGAGACCCAGTACTTC	CASSVVGEYQETQYF
.	.	TRBJ1-5	TRBV15	TGTGCCACCAGCAGAGATCTCCCAGGGCGCAATCAGCCCCAGCATTTT	CATSRDLPGRNQPQHF
.	.	TRBJ2-5	TRBV7-9	TGTGCCAGCAGCTTGGGGATAGAGGAGACCCAGTACTTC	CASSLGIEETQYF
.	TRBD1	TRBJ2-6	TRBV7-9	TGTGCCAGCAGCTCTAACAGGGGGAGCGCTGGGGCCAACGTCCTGACTTTC	CASSSNRGSAGANVLTF
once	.	TRBJ2-2	TRBV3-1	TGTGCCAGCAATTGGGGGACCGGGGAGCTGTTTTTT	CASNWGTGELFF
.	.	TRBJ2-7	TRBV24-1	TGTGCCACCAGTGAACGACAGGCGCCCTCCTACGAGCAGTACTTC	CATSERQAPSYEQYF
.	.	TRBJ1-2	TRBV27	TGTGCCAGCAGTTTATCTGGGGCGGGGGGCTATGGCTACACCTTC	CASSLSGAGGYGYTF
few	.	TRBJ2-7	TRBV27	TGTGCCAGCAGCCGGACGAGCTCCTACGAGCAGTACTTC	CASSRTSSYEQYF
.	.	TRBJ2-1	TRBV21-1	TGTGCCCCCCGGGGAGGGGGCTGGAATGAGCAGTTCTTC	CAPRGGGWNEQFF
.	.	TRBJ1-2	TRBV27	TGTGCCAGCAGCAGTCTTGGGGCAGTTAAGAATGGCTACACCTTC	CASSSLGAVKNGYTF
once	.	TRBJ1-2	TRBV6-2/TRBV6-3	TGTGCCAACAGCGCCACCTGGTATGGCTACACCTTC	CANSATWYGYTF
.	.	TRBJ2-1	TRBV7-9	TGTGCCAGCAGCTTACCCCGGACAAGGAGGTTAGGGGATGAGCAGTTCTTC	CASSLPRTRRLGDEQFF
.	.	TRBJ2-2	TRBV3-1	TGTGCCAGCAGCCAATCGTATCGGGCCTCGAACACCGGGGAGCTGTTTTTT	CASSQSYRASNTGELFF
.	TRBD1	TRBJ2-7	TRBV12-3/TRBV12-4	TGTGCCAGCAGGATGGGACAGGGGTTCTCCTACGAGCAGTACTTC	CASRMGQGFSYEQYF
.	TRBD2	TRBJ2-7	TRBV7-2	TGTGCCAGCAGCTACCGACTAGCGGGAGACCCCTACGAGCAGTACTTC	CASSYRLAGDPYEQYF
.	.	TRBJ2-2	TRBV18	TGTGCCAGCTCACCCATGGACACCGGGGAGCTGTTTTTT	CASSPMDTGELFF
.	TRBD1	TRBJ2-7	TRBV20-1	TGCAGTGCTAGGGCGACCGGGACAGGGACCTTTGCCTACGAGCAGTACTTC	CSARATGTGTFAYEQYF
.	.	TRBJ1-1	TRBV28	TGTGCCAGCAGTTTGATCGCTGAAGCTTTCTTT	CASSLIAEAFF
.	TRBD1	TRBJ1-3	TRBV19	TGTGCCAGTAGCTTAGGGACAGACTCTGGAAACACCATATATTTT	CASSLGTDSGNTIYF
.	.	TRBJ1-1	TRBV3-1	TGTGCCAGCAGCGAGAACACTGAAGCTTTCTTT	CASSENTEAFF
.	.	TRBJ2-7	TRBV7-9	TGTGCCAGCAGCCTCACAGCTCAGCAGTACTTC	CASSLTAQQYF
.	.	TRBJ2-7	TRBV9	TGTGCCAGCAGCTGGGACGCCGGGCCTTCCGAGCAGTACTTC	CASSWDAGPSEQYF
.	TRBD1	TRBJ1-2	TRBV6-5	TGTGCCAGCAGACCGACAGGGCTCGGCGGCTACACCTTC	CASRPTGLGGYTF
once	.	TRBJ2-7	TRBV3-1	TGTGCCAGCAGCCAATCCGAAGTAGCCGCAACCTACGAGCAGTACTTC	CASSQSEVAATYEQYF
once	.	TRBJ2-7	TRBV9	TGTGCCAGCAGCGAGAGGGGCTTGGACGAGCAGTACTTC	CASSERGLDEQYF
.	TRBD2	TRBJ2-7	TRBV19	TGTGCCAGTAGTCCACTAGCGGGAGGGGTCTACGAGCAGTACTTC	CASSPLAGGVYEQYF
.	TRBD1	TRBJ1-1	TRBV12-3/TRBV12-4	TGTGCCAGCAGTTTAGGGCCAGGGGGCTTGGTAGCTTTCTTT	CASSLGPGGLVAFF